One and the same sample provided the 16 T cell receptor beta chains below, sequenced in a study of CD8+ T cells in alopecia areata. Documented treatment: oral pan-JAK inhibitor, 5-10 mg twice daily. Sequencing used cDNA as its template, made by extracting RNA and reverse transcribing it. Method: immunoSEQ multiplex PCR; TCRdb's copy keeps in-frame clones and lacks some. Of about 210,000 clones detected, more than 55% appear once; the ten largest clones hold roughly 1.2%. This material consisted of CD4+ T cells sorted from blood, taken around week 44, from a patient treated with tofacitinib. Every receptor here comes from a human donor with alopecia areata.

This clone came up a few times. CDR3 protein: CASSFSRGEQFF. The CDR3 DNA reads TGTGCCAGCAGCTTTTCTAGGGGTGAGCAGTTCTTC. The rearrangement links TRBV7-2 to TRBJ2-1; tentatively, D is TRBD1 (5 bases). The germline V gene has CDR1 SGHTA and CDR2 FQGNSA. The CDR3 is 12 amino acids. V lost 3 bases and J lost 9, with 9 bases in between.

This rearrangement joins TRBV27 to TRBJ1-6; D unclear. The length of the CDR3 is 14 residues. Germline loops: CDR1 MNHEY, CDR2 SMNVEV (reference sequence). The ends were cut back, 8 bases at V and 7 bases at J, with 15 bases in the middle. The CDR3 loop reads CASSFEPRNSPLHF. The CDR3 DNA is TGTGCCAGCTCTTTCGAGCCGAGGAATTCACCCCTCCACTTT.

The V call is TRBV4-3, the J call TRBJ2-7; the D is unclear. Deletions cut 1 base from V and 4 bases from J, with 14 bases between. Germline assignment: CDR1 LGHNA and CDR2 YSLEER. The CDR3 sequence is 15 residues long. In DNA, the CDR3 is TGCGCCAGCAGCCAAGGGCCGTCTACGAGTTACGAGCAGTACTTC. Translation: CASSQGPSTSYEQYF.

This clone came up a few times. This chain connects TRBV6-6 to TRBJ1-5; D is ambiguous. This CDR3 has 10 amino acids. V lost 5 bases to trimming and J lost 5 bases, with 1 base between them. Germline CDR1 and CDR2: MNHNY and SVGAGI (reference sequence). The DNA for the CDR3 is TGTGCCAGCAGTGATCAGCCCCAGCATTTT. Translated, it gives CASSDQPQHF.

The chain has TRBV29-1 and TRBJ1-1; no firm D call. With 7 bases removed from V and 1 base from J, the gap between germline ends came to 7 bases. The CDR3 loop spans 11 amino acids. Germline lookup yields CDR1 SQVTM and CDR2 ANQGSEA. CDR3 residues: CSAWQNTEAFF. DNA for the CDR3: TGCAGCGCTTGGCAGAACACTGAAGCTTTCTTT.

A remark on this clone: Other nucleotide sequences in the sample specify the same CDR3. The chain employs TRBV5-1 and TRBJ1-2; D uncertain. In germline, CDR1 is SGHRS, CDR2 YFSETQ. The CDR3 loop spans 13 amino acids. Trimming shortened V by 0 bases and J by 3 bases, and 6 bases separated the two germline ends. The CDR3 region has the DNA TGCGCCAGCAGCTTGGACACCGACTATGGCTACACCTTC. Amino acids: CASSLDTDYGYTF.

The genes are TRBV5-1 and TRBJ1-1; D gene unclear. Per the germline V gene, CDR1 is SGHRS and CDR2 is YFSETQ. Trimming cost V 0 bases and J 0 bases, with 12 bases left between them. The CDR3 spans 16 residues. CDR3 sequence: CASSLEGERMNTEAFF. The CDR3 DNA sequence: TGCGCCAGCAGCTTGGAGGGCGAGCGGATGAACACTGAAGCTTTCTTT.

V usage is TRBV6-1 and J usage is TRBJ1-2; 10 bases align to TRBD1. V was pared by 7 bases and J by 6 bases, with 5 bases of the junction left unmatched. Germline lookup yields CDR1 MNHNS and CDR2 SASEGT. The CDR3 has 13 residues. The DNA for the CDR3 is TGTGCCAGCAAGTGGGGGACAGGGGATGGCTACACCTTC. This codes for CASKWGTGDGYTF.

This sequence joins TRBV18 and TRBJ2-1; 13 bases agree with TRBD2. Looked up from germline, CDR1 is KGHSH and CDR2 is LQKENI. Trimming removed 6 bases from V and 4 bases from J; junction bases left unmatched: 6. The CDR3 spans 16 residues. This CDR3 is CASSRTSGGDYNEQFF. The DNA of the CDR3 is TGTGCCAGCTCCAGGACTAGCGGGGGAGATTACAATGAGCAGTTCTTC.

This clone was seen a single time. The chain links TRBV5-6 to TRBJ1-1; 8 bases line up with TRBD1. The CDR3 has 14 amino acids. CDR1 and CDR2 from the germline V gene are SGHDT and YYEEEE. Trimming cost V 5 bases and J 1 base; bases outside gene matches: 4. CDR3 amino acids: CASSHRGWNTEAFF. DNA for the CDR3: TGTGCCAGCAGTCACAGGGGGTGGAACACTGAAGCTTTCTTT.

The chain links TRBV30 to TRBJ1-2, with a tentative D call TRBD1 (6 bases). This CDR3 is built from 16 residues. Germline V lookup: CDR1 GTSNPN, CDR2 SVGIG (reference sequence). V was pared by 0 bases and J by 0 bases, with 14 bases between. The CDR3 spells CAWSVLGQYANYGYTF. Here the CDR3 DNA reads TGTGCCTGGAGTGTCCTCGGACAGTATGCTAACTATGGCTACACCTTC.

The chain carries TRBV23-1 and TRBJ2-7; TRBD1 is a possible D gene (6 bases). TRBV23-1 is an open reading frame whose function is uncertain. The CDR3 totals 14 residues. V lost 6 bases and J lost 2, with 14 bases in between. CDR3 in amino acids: CASRTGTLAYEQYF. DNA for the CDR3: TGCGCCAGCAGGACCGGGACACTCGCCTACGAGCAGTACTTC.

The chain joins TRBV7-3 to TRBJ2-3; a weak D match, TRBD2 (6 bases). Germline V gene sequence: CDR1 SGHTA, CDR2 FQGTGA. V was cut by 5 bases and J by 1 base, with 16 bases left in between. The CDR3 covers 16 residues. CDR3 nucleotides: TGTGCCAGCAGCCCAAACGGGGGTAGGGGCACAGATACGCAGTATTTT. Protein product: CASSPNGGRGTDTQYF.

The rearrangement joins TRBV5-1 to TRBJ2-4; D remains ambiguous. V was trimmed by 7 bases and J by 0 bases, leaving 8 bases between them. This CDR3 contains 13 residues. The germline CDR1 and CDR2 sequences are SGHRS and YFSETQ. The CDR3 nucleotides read TGCGCCAGCGGCGAGACAGCCAAAAACATTCAGTACTTC. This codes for CASGETAKNIQYF. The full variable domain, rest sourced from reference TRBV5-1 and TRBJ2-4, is KAGVTQTPRYLIKTRGQQVTLSCSPISGHRSVSWYQQTPGQGLQFLFEYFSETQRNKGNFPGRFSGRQFSNSRSEMNVSTLELGDSALYLCASGETAKNIQYFGAGTRLSVL.

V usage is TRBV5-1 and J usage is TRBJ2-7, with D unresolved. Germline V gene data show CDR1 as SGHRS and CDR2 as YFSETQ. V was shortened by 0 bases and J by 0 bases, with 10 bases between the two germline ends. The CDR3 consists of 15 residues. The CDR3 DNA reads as TGCGCCAGCAGCTTGGGGACCGGAAGCTCCTACGAGCAGTACTTC. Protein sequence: CASSLGTGSSYEQYF.

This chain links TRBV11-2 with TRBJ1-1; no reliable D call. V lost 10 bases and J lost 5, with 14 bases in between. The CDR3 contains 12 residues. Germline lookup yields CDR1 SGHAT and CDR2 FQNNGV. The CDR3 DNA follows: TGTGCCACACCTGTCACCGGGACTGAAGCTTTCTTT. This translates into CATPVTGTEAFF.